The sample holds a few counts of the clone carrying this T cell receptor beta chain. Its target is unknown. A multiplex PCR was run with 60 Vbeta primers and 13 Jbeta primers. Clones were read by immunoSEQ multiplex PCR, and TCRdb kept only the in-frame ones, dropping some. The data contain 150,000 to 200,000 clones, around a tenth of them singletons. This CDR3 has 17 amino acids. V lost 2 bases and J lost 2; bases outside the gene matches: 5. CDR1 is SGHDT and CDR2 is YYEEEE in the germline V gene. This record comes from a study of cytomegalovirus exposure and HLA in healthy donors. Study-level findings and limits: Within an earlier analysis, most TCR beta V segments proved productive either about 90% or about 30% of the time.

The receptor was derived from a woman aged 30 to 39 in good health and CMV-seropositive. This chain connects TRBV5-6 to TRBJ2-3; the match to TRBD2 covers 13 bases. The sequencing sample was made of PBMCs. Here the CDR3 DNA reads TGTGCCAGCAGCTTCAAAGGACTAGCGGGGGACACAGATACGCAGTATTTT. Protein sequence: CASSFKGLAGDTDTQYF.